The 28 T cell receptor beta chains presented below share a single source sample, sequenced in a study of cytomegalovirus exposure and HLA in healthy donors. PCR amplification relied on 60 Vbeta primers (plus 13 Jbeta primers). Sequenced by immunoSEQ multiplex PCR; TCRdb stores in-frame clones only, minus some. This table holds around 200,000 clones, 75% to 90% found once. The sequenced material came from PBMCs. These receptors all come from a woman in her late teens or twenties in good health and CMV-seronegative.

The rearrangement uses TRBV2 and TRBJ2-7; 10 nucleotides align to TRBD1. The J segment lost 0 bases and the V segment lost 0 bases, leaving 17 bases of the junction unmatched. Germline V gene data show CDR1 as SNHLY and CDR2 as FYNNEI. The CDR3 is 21 residues long. CDR3 nucleotides: TGTGCCAGCAGTGAAGCGGGGGAACTAGAGAGGACAGGGGGGAGCTCCTACGAGCAGTACTTC. Protein product: CASSEAGELERTGGSSYEQYF.

J is TRBJ1-4 and V is TRBV7-9; tentatively, D is TRBD1 (6 bases). The V and J ends lost 6 bases and 5 bases respectively, with 16 bases between them. Germline V gene sequence: CDR1 SEHNR, CDR2 FQNEAQ (reference sequence). This CDR3 region has 15 residues. CDR3 in DNA: TGTGCCAGCAGTGGGGGCACCGGAGAGAATGAAAAACTGTTTTTT. This codes for CASSGGTGENEKLFF.

This chain links TRBV4-1 with TRBJ2-1; 11 bases are a match to TRBD2. Trimming took 5 bases from V and 0 from J; bases not matched to a gene: 0. Germline V gives CDR1 MGHRA, CDR2 YSYEKL. The CDR3 spans 15 residues. The CDR3 loop is CASSTSGSSYNEQFF. The CDR3 DNA is TGCGCCAGCAGCACTAGCGGGAGCTCCTACAATGAGCAGTTCTTC.

V is TRBV25-1 and J is TRBJ1-2; perhaps TRBD1 as D (5 bases). This CDR3 spans 15 amino acids. Trimming cost V 4 bases and J 8 bases, with 20 bases left between them. The germline V gene encodes CDR1 MGHDK and CDR2 SYGVNS. CDR3 DNA: TGTGCCAGCAGTGTTTGGGGGGAGGCGAGTTACGGCTACACCTTC. Translated, it gives CASSVWGEASYGYTF.

In DNA form, the CDR3 reads TGTGCCAGCAGCCCGCCCGGTAGCGGGGGGACCTACGAGCAGTACTTC. Its translation: CASSPPGSGGTYEQYF. The chain carries TRBV7-6 and TRBJ2-7; TRBD2 matches 10 bases. The trim removed 5 bases at V and 2 bases at J, leaving 9 bases unmatched. This CDR3 has 16 amino acids. The V gene's germline CDR1 is SGHVS and CDR2 FNYEAQ.

This sequence joins TRBV5-4 and TRBJ2-1, with 11 bases identical to TRBD2. CDR3 size: 20 residues. V shed 5 bases and J 3 bases; nucleotides not matched to a gene: 19. Germline CDR1 and CDR2: SGHNT and YYREEE (reference sequence). DNA for the CDR3: TGTGCCAGCAGTAGCGAATGGGGACTAGCGGAGACTGGAAGCTACAATGAGCAGTTCTTC. Translating it yields CASSSEWGLAETGSYNEQFF.

V gene TRBV5-1 combines with J gene TRBJ2-3, with 7 bases lining up with TRBD1. Trimming cost V 0 bases and J 7 bases; bases outside gene matches: 20. Germline-derived CDR1 and CDR2 are SGHRS and YFSETQ. The CDR3 contains 19 residues. This CDR3 is CASSLGKGGRLGGFNTQYF. In DNA form, the CDR3 reads TGCGCCAGCAGCTTGGGTAAAGGGGGCCGTCTCGGCGGTTTTAATACGCAGTATTTT.

The chain recombines TRBV4-2 with TRBJ1-1; D may be TRBD1 (6 bases). This CDR3 region has 13 residues. The V and J ends lost 5 bases and 7 bases respectively, with 14 bases between them. The germline V gene encodes CDR1 LGHNA and CDR2 YNFKEQ. The CDR3 sequence: CASSGTTAGEAFF. CDR3 nucleotide sequence: TGTGCCAGCAGCGGGACAACAGCTGGTGAAGCTTTCTTT.

The rearrangement joins TRBV11-2 to TRBJ1-3, with D unclear. This CDR3 spans 16 amino acids. Germline V gene sequence: CDR1 SGHAT, CDR2 FQNNGV. The germline V and J ends were trimmed by 1 base and 4 bases, with 14 bases remaining between them. This CDR3 is CASSLVRGFLGNTIYF. Here the CDR3 DNA reads TGTGCCAGCAGCTTAGTTCGGGGTTTCTTGGGAAACACCATATATTTT.

This clone was seen a single time. The V call is TRBV9, the J call TRBJ1-1; tentative D call: TRBD1 (6 bases). CDR3 length equals 16 residues. Trimming cost V 4 bases and J 1 base, with 17 bases left between them. CDR1 and CDR2 from the germline V gene are SGDLS and YYNGEE. CDR3 loop: CASSPRGVQGNTEAFF. For the CDR3, the DNA is TGTGCCAGCAGCCCGCGGGGGGTACAGGGGAACACTGAAGCTTTCTTT. The entire variable domain, with the rest obtained from reference TRBV9 and TRBJ1-1, is as follows: DSGVTQTPKHLITATGQRVTLRCSPRSGDLSVYWYQQSLDQGLQFLIQYYNGEERAKGNILERFSAQQFPDLHSELNLSSLELGDSALYFCASSPRGVQGNTEAFFGQGTRLTVV.

V is TRBV2 and J is TRBJ2-7; TRBD1 matches at 9 bases. The CDR3 has 15 residues. CDR1 is SNHLY, CDR2 FYNNEI, per germline. Trimming took 6 bases from V and 0 from J; bases not matched to a gene: 6. CDR3 nucleotide sequence: TGTGCCAGCAGGGACAGGGGTCTGAACTCCTACGAGCAGTACTTC. This encodes CASRDRGLNSYEQYF.

CDR3 residues: CAWSVSGMVGYTF. The CDR3 coding sequence is TGTGCCTGGAGTGTAAGCGGGATGGTCGGCTACACCTTC. The rearrangement joins TRBV30 to TRBJ1-2; D uncertain. The CDR3 covers 13 residues. V lost 0 bases, J lost 8 bases, and 13 bases lay in between. Per germline, CDR1 GTSNPN and CDR2 SVGIG (reference sequence). The full variable domain, its missing parts supplied by reference TRBV30 and TRBJ1-2, is SQTIHQWPATLVQPVGSPLSLECTVEGTSNPNLYWYRQAAGRGLQLLFYSVGIGQISSEVPQNLSASRPQDRQFILSSKKLLLSDSGFYLCAWSVSGMVGYTFGSGTRLTVV.

The genes are TRBV9 and TRBJ2-1; 8 bases align to TRBD1. Germline trimming cut 0 bases from V and 4 bases from J; bases unmatched to any gene: 3. The length of the CDR3 is 15 residues. In germline, CDR1 is SGDLS, CDR2 YYNGEE. CDR3: CASSVARGQYNEQFF. CDR3 DNA: TGTGCCAGCAGCGTAGCCAGGGGGCAGTACAATGAGCAGTTCTTC. The variable domain in full, with the rest retrieved from reference TRBV9 and TRBJ2-1, is DSGVTQTPKHLITATGQRVTLRCSPRSGDLSVYWYQQSLDQGLQFLIQYYNGEERAKGNILERFSAQQFPDLHSELNLSSLELGDSALYFCASSVARGQYNEQFFGPGTRLTVL.

The chain joins TRBV5-4 to TRBJ2-1, with TRBD2 identical over 9 bases. The CDR3 has 14 amino acids. Germline CDR1 SGHNT, CDR2 YYREEE (reference sequence). With 4 bases clipped from V and 6 bases from J, the junction kept 5 bases outside the gene matches. This CDR3 reads CASSPGLAFNEQFF. The CDR3, as DNA: TGTGCCAGCAGCCCAGGACTAGCGTTCAATGAGCAGTTCTTC.

This chain links TRBV19 with TRBJ1-2; D is unclear. Trimming pared 5 bases from V and 3 bases from J, leaving 7 bases between. This CDR3 has 12 amino acids. Germline CDR1 LNHDA, CDR2 SQIVND (reference sequence). The CDR3 DNA is TGTGCCAGTAGTCCCTTCGACTATGGCTACACCTTC. It codes for CASSPFDYGYTF.

This clone was detected once. V gene TRBV4-3 combines with J gene TRBJ2-6; no clear D. Germline V gene sequence: CDR1 LGHNA, CDR2 YSLEER. The CDR3 spans 17 residues. Trimming left V 4 bases short and J 0 bases short, with 13 bases between. This chain's CDR3 is CASSPGESSSGANVLTF. The CDR3, as DNA: TGCGCCAGCAGCCCTGGAGAATCCAGCTCTGGGGCCAACGTCCTGACTTTC.

The chain combines TRBV11-2 with TRBJ2-5; D is ambiguous. Germline CDR1 SGHAT, CDR2 FQNNGV. The CDR3 extends over 14 amino acids. Trimming pared 1 base from V and 4 bases from J, leaving 10 bases between. The CDR3 DNA reads as TGTGCCAGCAGCTTAGCCCCCCCCGTAGAGACCCAGTACTTC. Protein product: CASSLAPPVETQYF.

This chain links TRBV27 with TRBJ2-1; 8 bases match TRBD2. The CDR3 has 17 amino acids. Germline-derived CDR1 and CDR2 are MNHEY and SMNVEV (reference sequence). V shed 0 bases, J shed 6 bases, and the junction held 10 bases outside the gene matches. The CDR3 protein is CASSLSGLAGPGNEQFF. The CDR3 nucleotides read TGTGCCAGCAGTTTATCTGGGCTAGCGGGTCCCGGCAATGAGCAGTTCTTC.

The chain recombines TRBV11-2 with TRBJ2-7; 9 nucleotides agree with TRBD1. The J segment lost 5 bases and the V segment lost 6 bases, leaving 5 bases of the junction unmatched. The germline V gene has CDR1 SGHAT and CDR2 FQNNGV. This CDR3 has 13 residues. The CDR3 loop reads CASRGTGRDEQYF. The DNA of the CDR3 is TGTGCCAGCAGGGGGACAGGGAGGGACGAGCAGTACTTC.

The rearrangement joins TRBV4-1 to TRBJ1-2; 10 bases map to TRBD1. The CDR3 is 17 residues long. The germline gives CDR1 MGHRA, CDR2 YSYEKL. V shed 3 bases and J 3 bases; nucleotides not matched to a gene: 10. The CDR3 here is CASSQRPMGQGYYGYTF. CDR3 nucleotide sequence: TGCGCCAGCAGCCAGAGGCCGATGGGACAGGGGTACTATGGCTACACCTTC.

The V gene is TRBV7-2, the J gene TRBJ2-5; 8 bases align to TRBD1. Losses at the gene ends were 11 bases for V and 5 bases for J; bases not matched to a gene: 10. Germline V gene lookup returns CDR1 SGHTA and CDR2 FQGNSA. CDR3 length equals 13 residues. The CDR3 here is CAGSGGGWETQYF. The CDR3 DNA reads TGTGCCGGGTCAGGGGGCGGGTGGGAGACCCAGTACTTC.

This clone appeared a few times. The same CDR3 is also encoded by other DNA sequences in this sample. V gene TRBV5-4 combines with J gene TRBJ1-2; TRBD1 matches 9 bases. CDR3 size: 13 residues. CDR1 and CDR2 (germline): SGHNT, YYREEE (reference sequence). With V trimmed by 0 bases and J by 8 bases, 2 bases remained unmatched. The CDR3: CASSLGTGVGYTF. Here the CDR3 DNA reads TGTGCCAGCAGCTTGGGGACAGGGGTCGGCTACACCTTC.

J is TRBJ1-5 and V is TRBV6-5; 7 bases match TRBD1. V shed 6 bases and J 7 bases; nucleotides not matched to a gene: 6. The CDR3 is made up of 13 amino acids. Per the germline V gene, CDR1 is MNHEY and CDR2 is SVGAGI. DNA for the CDR3: TGTGCCAGCAGCGACAGGGAAGGCCAGCCCCAGCATTTT. Protein product: CASSDREGQPQHF.

J is TRBJ1-1 and V is TRBV10-2; 9 bases are shared with TRBD1. This CDR3 contains 12 residues. Losses at the gene ends were 8 bases for V and 4 bases for J; bases not matched to a gene: 2. Per germline, CDR1 WSHSY and CDR2 SAAADI. CDR3 bases: TGCGCCAGCGGACAGGGGACCACTGAAGCTTTCTTT. Its translation is CASGQGTTEAFF.

This chain uses TRBV19 with TRBJ2-5; 8 bases agree with TRBD1. Germline V gene sequence: CDR1 LNHDA, CDR2 SQIVND (reference sequence). This CDR3 has 13 residues. The V and J ends lost 4 bases and 4 bases, in that order; junction bases with no gene match: 2. The CDR3 nucleotides read TGTGCCAGTAGTAACAGGGGGGTAGAGACCCAGTACTTC. It is translated as CASSNRGVETQYF.

This clone has just a few counts. V is TRBV27 and J is TRBJ2-1, with D uncertain. The CDR3 is made up of 13 amino acids. Germline assignment: CDR1 MNHEY and CDR2 SMNVEV (reference sequence). Trimming shortened V by 6 bases and J by 4 bases, and 10 bases separated the two germline ends. CDR3 residues: CASRFTEYNEQFF. The CDR3 region has the DNA TGTGCCAGCAGGTTTACGGAGTACAATGAGCAGTTCTTC.

J is TRBJ1-2 and V is TRBV29-1, with D unclear. The CDR3 spans 11 residues. The V gene's germline CDR1 is SQVTM and CDR2 ANQGSEA. V lost 4 bases, J lost 8 bases, and 11 bases lay in between. The DNA for the CDR3 is TGCAGCGTTGCTCTCACCCGGGGCTACACCTTC. This codes for CSVALTRGYTF.

This chain connects TRBV7-9 to TRBJ1-2, with 7 bases lining up with TRBD1. V shed 5 bases, J shed 3 bases, and the junction held 3 bases outside the gene matches. CDR1 and CDR2 (germline): SEHNR, FQNEAQ (reference sequence). The CDR3 loop spans 13 amino acids. CDR3 amino acids: CASSTGQHYGYTF. CDR3 sequence (DNA): TGTGCCAGCAGCACGGGACAGCACTATGGCTACACCTTC.